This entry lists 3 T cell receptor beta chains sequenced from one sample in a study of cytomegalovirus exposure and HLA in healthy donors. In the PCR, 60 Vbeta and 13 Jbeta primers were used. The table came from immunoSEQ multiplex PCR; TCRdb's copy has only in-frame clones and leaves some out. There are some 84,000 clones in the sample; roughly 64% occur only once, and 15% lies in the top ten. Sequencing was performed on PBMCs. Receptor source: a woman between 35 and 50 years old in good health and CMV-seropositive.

CDR3 sequence (DNA): TGTGCCAGCAGCTTAGCGCGCAGGGAGGTCACAGATACGCAGTATTTT. Encoded protein: CASSLARREVTDTQYF. The V and J genes are TRBV7-8 and TRBJ2-3; D may be TRBD2 (6 bases). CDR1 and CDR2 (germline): SGHVS, FQNEAQ. V was shortened by 0 bases and J by 2 bases, with 12 bases between the two germline ends. The CDR3 sequence is 16 residues long.

The CDR3 bases are TGTGCCAGCAGCCCAAACGGGGGAAAAGGCGGCTACACCTTC. Translating it yields CASSPNGGKGGYTF. This chain links TRBV28 with TRBJ1-2; possibly TRBD1 for D (5 bases). The germline gives CDR1 MDHEN, CDR2 SYDVKM. The ends were cut back, 6 bases at V and 8 bases at J, with 19 bases in the middle. This CDR3 spans 14 amino acids.

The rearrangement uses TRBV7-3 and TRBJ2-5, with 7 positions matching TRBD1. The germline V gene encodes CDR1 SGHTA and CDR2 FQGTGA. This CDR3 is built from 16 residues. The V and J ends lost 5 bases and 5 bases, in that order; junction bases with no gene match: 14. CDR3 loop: CASSQDRRVPRETQYF. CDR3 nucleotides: TGTGCCAGCAGCCAGGACAGGAGAGTCCCTAGGGAGACCCAGTACTTC.